Included here is one T cell receptor beta chain sequence, with context. This entry is derived from a study of OX40 agonist ivuxolimab in advanced cancers. Overall study context: Clinicians treated patients with ivuxolimab, an agonistic anti-OX40 (CD134) antibody.

The data were produced by immunoSEQ multiplex PCR, yet TCRdb's version contains in-frame clones alone and is incomplete. The table shows around 83,000 clones, with 75% to 95% occurring only once. There are 14 residues in the CDR3. Germline CDR1 and CDR2: SGHRS and YFSETQ. Losses at the gene ends were 4 bases for V and 5 bases for J; bases not matched to a gene: 7. The source of this sequence is an adult with an advanced solid tumor such as melanoma, head and neck, liver or kidney cancer. The input for sequencing was CD4+ or CD8+ T cells sorted from blood, taken in a trial of the OX40 agonist ivuxolimab. The genes are TRBV5-1 and TRBJ2-5; TRBD1 aligns across 8 bases. The CDR3 DNA reads as TGCGCCAGCAGCCCCCCGGGACAGGTGGAGACCCAGTACTTC. Its protein product is CASSPPGQVETQYF.